A single sample is the source of the 24 T cell receptor beta chains below, sequenced in a study of shared clonotypes between healthy human individuals (dated by TCRdb to the early 2020s). The library was built by means of the immunoSEQ multiplex PCR assay. The immuneACCESS repertoire file appears here via TCRdb, limited to in-frame rearrangements. These files lack a portion of the clones; in checked studies, under half of the deficit traces to unresolved V genes, and the cause of the others is not known. Here the sample has hundreds of thousands of clones; roughly 70% occur a single time. The ten largest clones take up approximately 10% of the sample. Sequenced material: memory CD4+ T cells sorted from blood. Taken with the paper, the label for cell subset or site translates to: CD45RA-negative fraction. The receptors originated from a man under 40 in good health.

A few counts support this clone. The chain carries TRBV15 and TRBJ1-2; D unclear. V lost 0 bases to trimming and J lost 4 bases, with 15 bases between them. CDR3 length equals 16 residues. Germline CDR1 and CDR2: LNHNV and YYDKDF (reference sequence). The CDR3 region is CATSRDHTGMGYGYTF. The CDR3 DNA is TGTGCCACCAGCAGAGATCATACCGGGATGGGCTATGGCTACACCTTC.

V gene TRBV14 combines with J gene TRBJ2-1; TRBD2 aligns across 9 bases. The CDR3 is made up of 19 amino acids. In germline, CDR1 is SGHDN, CDR2 FVKESK. V was clipped by 2 bases and J by 4 bases; unmatched bases: 15. CDR3 in DNA: TGTGCCAGCAGCCAAACACGCTGGTTTATAGCGGGAGTGTACAATGAGCAGTTCTTC. It codes for CASSQTRWFIAGVYNEQFF. Supplemented by reference TRBV14 and TRBJ2-1, the full variable domain reads EAGVTQFPSHSVIEKGQTVTLRCDPISGHDNLYWYRRVMGKEIKFLLHFVKESKQDESGMPNNRFLAERTGGTYSTLKVQPAELEDSGVYFCASSQTRWFIAGVYNEQFFGPGTRLTVL.

The DNA of the CDR3 is TGTGCCATCAGTGAAGTAGGGTCGGCGACTGAAGCTTTCTTT. Protein product: CAISEVGSATEAFF. The gene calls are TRBV10-3 and TRBJ1-1; D remains ambiguous. V shed 3 bases and J shed 5 bases, with 13 bases lying between them. The germline V gene has CDR1 ENHRY and CDR2 SYGVKD. The CDR3 consists of 14 residues.

The rearrangement links TRBV13 to TRBJ2-6, with unresolved D. The length of the CDR3 is 14 residues. Per germline, CDR1 PRHDT and CDR2 FYEKMQ (reference sequence). V gave up 2 bases and J gave up 6 bases, with 8 bases separating them. The CDR3 spells CASSLSFSANVLTF. CDR3 nucleotide sequence: TGTGCCAGCAGCTTAAGCTTTTCGGCCAACGTCCTGACTTTC.

The genes are TRBV7-2 and TRBJ2-1; D is perhaps TRBD1 (6 bases). V was cut by 3 bases and J by 2 bases, with 11 bases left in between. The CDR3 has 15 residues. Germline lookup yields CDR1 SGHTA and CDR2 FQGNSA. The CDR3 spells CASSFTGSPYNEQFF. The CDR3 DNA reads TGTGCCAGCAGCTTTACAGGGTCTCCCTACAATGAGCAGTTCTTC.

J is TRBJ2-2 and V is TRBV5-5; perhaps TRBD2 as D (6 bases). Germline CDR1 is SGHKS and CDR2 is YYEKEE (reference sequence). Trimming cost V 3 bases and J 7 bases, with 16 bases left between them. The CDR3 covers 15 residues. The CDR3, as DNA: TGTGCCAGCAGCTCGGGGGATCGATTTGGCGGGGAGCTGTTTTTT. It codes for CASSSGDRFGGELFF.

J is TRBJ2-2 and V is TRBV5-4, with D hard to call. The CDR3 sequence is 15 residues long. V was pared by 5 bases and J by 4 bases, with 15 bases between. Germline assignment: CDR1 SGHNT and CDR2 YYREEE (reference sequence). This chain's CDR3 is CASSLSSIPTGELFF. CDR3 in DNA: TGTGCCAGCAGTCTGTCCTCTATCCCCACCGGGGAGCTGTTTTTT.

This chain connects TRBV20-1 to TRBJ2-4, with 9 bases fitting TRBD1. Per the germline V gene, CDR1 is DFQATT and CDR2 is SNEGSKA (reference sequence). The CDR3 has 11 residues. The V and J ends lost 6 bases and 6 bases, in that order; junction bases with no gene match: 0. The CDR3 reads CSADRGNIQYF. CDR3 sequence (DNA): TGCAGTGCGGACAGGGGAAACATTCAGTACTTC.

DNA of the CDR3: TGCGCCAGCGCGGGAGGACAGGGAAACTATGGCTACACCTTC. Amino acid sequence: CASAGGQGNYGYTF. The chain recombines TRBV5-1 with TRBJ1-2; TRBD1 matches 8 bases. CDR1 is SGHRS, CDR2 YFSETQ, per germline. This CDR3 spans 14 amino acids. V lost 7 bases and J lost 2; bases outside the gene matches: 7.

The chain has TRBV28 and TRBJ2-1; D gene uncertain. CDR3 size: 15 residues. CDR1 and CDR2 (germline): MDHEN, SYDVKM. Trimming removed 6 bases at V and 4 bases at J, with 16 bases between. CDR3 DNA: TGTGCCAGCAGACCCGGTGGGGATTCGTACAATGAGCAGTTCTTC. Translation gives CASRPGGDSYNEQFF.

The table lists this clone with a few counts. V and J are TRBV28 and TRBJ1-2; 7 nucleotides align to TRBD1. The CDR3 covers 15 residues. Germline CDR1 reads MDHEN; CDR2 reads SYDVKM. The trim removed 1 base at V and 6 bases at J, leaving 8 bases unmatched. Written as DNA, the CDR3 is TGTGCCAGCAGTTTATCAGAGACAGGGATCCATGGCTACACCTTC. The encoded protein is CASSLSETGIHGYTF.

The chain carries TRBV6-5 and TRBJ2-7; tentative D call: TRBD1 (5 bases). Germline-derived CDR1 and CDR2 are MNHEY and SVGAGI. Trimming cost V 6 bases and J 6 bases, with 18 bases left between them. This CDR3 contains 14 residues. CDR3 protein: CASREPRVRSEQYF. DNA for the CDR3: TGTGCCAGCAGGGAACCCAGGGTACGGAGCGAGCAGTACTTC.

The chain carries TRBV4-1 and TRBJ2-3, with 8 bases that match TRBD1. The CDR3 contains 15 residues. Germline values: CDR1 MGHRA, CDR2 YSYEKL. Trimming removed 3 bases from V and 5 bases from J; junction bases left unmatched: 7. CDR3 sequence: CASSHPGQGGDTQYF. For the CDR3, the DNA is TGCGCCAGCAGCCATCCCGGACAGGGAGGAGATACGCAGTATTTT.

The sample holds a few counts of this clone. V and J are TRBV10-3 and TRBJ2-7, with a tentative D call TRBD1 (5 bases). From germline, CDR1 is ENHRY and CDR2 SYGVKD. The ends were cut back, 2 bases at V and 9 bases at J, with 26 bases in the middle. This CDR3 is built from 17 residues. This chain's CDR3 is CAISEVAGHNNIRGQYF. The CDR3 DNA reads TGTGCCATCAGTGAGGTGGCTGGTCATAACAACATAAGGGGGCAGTACTTC.

This clone showed up just once. This rearrangement joins TRBV30 to TRBJ1-5; 10 positions match TRBD1. V was pared by 5 bases and J by 6 bases, with 7 bases of the junction left unmatched. CDR1 and CDR2 from the germline V gene are GTSNPN and SVGIG (reference sequence). This CDR3 is built from 14 residues. CDR3 sequence (DNA): TGTGCCTGGGGGCGACAGGGGGCAGGTCAGCCCCAGCATTTT. Translating it yields CAWGRQGAGQPQHF.

This rearrangement joins TRBV6-1 to TRBJ2-7; 7 bases map to TRBD2. CDR1 MNHNS and CDR2 SASEGT come from the germline V gene. This CDR3 is built from 15 residues. J gave up 2 bases and V 4 bases, and 8 bases lay outside the gene matches. DNA for the CDR3: TGTGCCAGCAGTGTCTCGCGGGAGACACCCTACGAGCAGTACTTC. Protein: CASSVSRETPYEQYF.

The rearrangement uses TRBV18 and TRBJ2-7; D may be TRBD2 (5 bases). CDR1 and CDR2 from the germline V gene are KGHSH and LQKENI. CDR3 length: 15 residues. Trimming cost V 3 bases and J 2 bases, with 14 bases left between them. CDR3 protein: CASSPPGSYPYEQYF. The DNA of the CDR3 is TGTGCCAGCTCACCGCCGGGGTCCTACCCCTACGAGCAGTACTTC. Using reference TRBV18 and TRBJ2-7 for the parts outside the CDR3, the full variable domain is NAGVMQNPRHLVRRRGQEARLRCSPMKGHSHVYWYRQLPEEGLKFMVYLQKENIIDESGMPKERFSAEFPKEGPSILRIQQVVRGDSAAYFCASSPPGSYPYEQYFGPGTRLTVT.

This chain joins TRBV19 and TRBJ2-2; D is unresolved. V was clipped by 2 bases and J by 8 bases, with 9 bases between them. Looked up from germline, CDR1 is LNHDA and CDR2 is SQIVND (reference sequence). CDR3 length: 13 amino acids. CDR3 amino acids: CASSISDRGELFF. The CDR3 coding sequence is TGTGCCAGTAGTATATCCGACCGAGGGGAGCTGTTTTTT.

This clone was recorded once. This chain joins TRBV15 and TRBJ1-1; D is unresolved. Germline V lookup: CDR1 LNHNV, CDR2 YYDKDF (reference sequence). The V and J ends lost 0 bases and 0 bases respectively, with 14 bases between them. The CDR3 has 17 residues. The CDR3 sequence is CATSRDLSPDMNTEAFF. The CDR3 DNA is TGTGCCACCAGCAGAGATCTATCCCCAGACATGAACACTGAAGCTTTCTTT.

Notes on this clone: The junction does not match germline at one end; this may be a read error. J is TRBJ2-7 and V is TRBV11-2; the D is unclear. Per germline, CDR1 SGHAT and CDR2 FQNNGV. The length of the CDR3 is 15 residues. The CDR3 loop reads CASSLMMASTYEQYF. DNA of the CDR3: TGTGCCAGCAGCTTAATGATGGCCTCGACCTACGAACAGTACTTC.

V is TRBV5-1 and J is TRBJ2-1; 7 bases are shared with TRBD1. The CDR3 totals 16 residues. V shed 1 base and J 0 bases; nucleotides not matched to a gene: 4. Germline V gives CDR1 SGHRS, CDR2 YFSETQ. The CDR3 spells CASSLLGQSSYNEQFF. The CDR3 region has the DNA TGCGCCAGCAGCTTGTTGGGACAGAGCTCCTACAATGAGCAGTTCTTC.

This sequence joins TRBV11-2 and TRBJ2-1; D not resolved. The CDR3 is 13 residues long. Trimming removed 7 bases at V and 5 bases at J, with 12 bases between. Germline CDR1 is SGHAT and CDR2 is FQNNGV. The CDR3 coding sequence is TGTGCCAGCAAGTTCCCTCTCCACAATGAGCAGTTCTTC. Protein product: CASKFPLHNEQFF.

As DNA, the CDR3 is TGTGCCAGCAGCCCCGCGGGCGGGAGAGGGCAAGATACGCAGTATTTT. Translation: CASSPAGGRGQDTQYF. This chain connects TRBV9 to TRBJ2-3; 7 bases align to TRBD2. Germline V gene lookup returns CDR1 SGDLS and CDR2 YYNGEE. The CDR3 spans 16 residues. The ends lost 4 bases at V and 5 bases at J; junction bases unmatched: 13.

At least ten counts were recorded for this clone. This sequence joins TRBV28 and TRBJ1-4; D might be TRBD1 (5 bases). The CDR3 spans 18 residues. Trimming stripped 6 bases from V and 7 bases from J, with 27 bases between. Germline V gene lookup returns CDR1 MDHEN and CDR2 SYDVKM. The CDR3 sequence: CASSPLSLQGVLGEKLFF. The CDR3, as DNA: TGTGCCAGCAGCCCATTATCACTTCAAGGGGTGTTGGGTGAAAAACTGTTTTTT.